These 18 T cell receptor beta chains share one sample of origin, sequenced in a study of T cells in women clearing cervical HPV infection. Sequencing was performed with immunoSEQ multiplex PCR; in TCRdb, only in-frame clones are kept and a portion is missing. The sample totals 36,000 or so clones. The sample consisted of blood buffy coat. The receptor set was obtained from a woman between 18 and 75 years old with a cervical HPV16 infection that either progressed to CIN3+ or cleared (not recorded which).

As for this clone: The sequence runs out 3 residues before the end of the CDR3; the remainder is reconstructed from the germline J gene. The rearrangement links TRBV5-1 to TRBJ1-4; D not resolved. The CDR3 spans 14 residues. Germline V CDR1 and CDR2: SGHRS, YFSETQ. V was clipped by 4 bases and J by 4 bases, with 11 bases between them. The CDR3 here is CASSPNSINEKLFF. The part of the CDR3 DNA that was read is TGCGCCAGCAGCCCCAACTCGATTAATGAAAAA. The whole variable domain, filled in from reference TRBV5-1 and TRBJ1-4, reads KAGVTQTPRYLIKTRGQQVTLSCSPISGHRSVSWYQQTPGQGLQFLFEYFSETQRNKGNFPGRFSGRQFSNSRSEMNVSTLELGDSALYLCASSPNSINEKLFFGSGTQLSVL.

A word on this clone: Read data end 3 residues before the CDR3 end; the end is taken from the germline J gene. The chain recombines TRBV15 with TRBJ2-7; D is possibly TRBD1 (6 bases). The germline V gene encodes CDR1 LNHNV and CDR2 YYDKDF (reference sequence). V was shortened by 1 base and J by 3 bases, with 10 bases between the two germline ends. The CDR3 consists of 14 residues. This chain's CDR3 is CATSRAGESYEQYF. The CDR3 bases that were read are TGTGCCACCAGCAGAGCAGGGGAAAGCTACGAG.

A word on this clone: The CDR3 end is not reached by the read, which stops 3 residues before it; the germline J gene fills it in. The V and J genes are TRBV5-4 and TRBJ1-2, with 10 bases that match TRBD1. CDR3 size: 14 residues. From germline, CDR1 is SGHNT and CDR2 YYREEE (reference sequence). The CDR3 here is CASSLMGTGDAYTF. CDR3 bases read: TGTGCCAGCAGCTTGATGGGGACAGGGGATGCC.

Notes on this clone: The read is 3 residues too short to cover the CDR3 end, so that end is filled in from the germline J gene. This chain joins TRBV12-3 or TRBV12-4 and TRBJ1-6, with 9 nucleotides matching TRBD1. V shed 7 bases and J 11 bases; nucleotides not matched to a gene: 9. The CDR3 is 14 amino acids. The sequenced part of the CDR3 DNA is TGTGCCAGCAATCTGGGACAGGGCCCGCCACCC. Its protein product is CASNLGQGPPP. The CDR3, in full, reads CASNLGQGPPPLHF.

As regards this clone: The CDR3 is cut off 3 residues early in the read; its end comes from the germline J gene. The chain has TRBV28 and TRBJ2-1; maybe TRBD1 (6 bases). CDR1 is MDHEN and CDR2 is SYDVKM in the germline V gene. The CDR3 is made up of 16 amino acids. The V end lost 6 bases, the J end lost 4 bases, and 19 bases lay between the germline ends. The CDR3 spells CASSPQDRKWYNEQFF. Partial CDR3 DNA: TGTGCCAGCAGCCCCCAGGACAGAAAATGGTACAATGAG.

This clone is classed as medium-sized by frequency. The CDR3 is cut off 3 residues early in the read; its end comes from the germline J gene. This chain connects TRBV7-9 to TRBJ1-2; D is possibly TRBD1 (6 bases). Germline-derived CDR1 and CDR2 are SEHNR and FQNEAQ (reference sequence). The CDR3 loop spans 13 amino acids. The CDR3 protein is CASSLAGAYFYTF. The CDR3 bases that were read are TGTGCCAGCAGCTTAGCGGGGGCCTACTTC.

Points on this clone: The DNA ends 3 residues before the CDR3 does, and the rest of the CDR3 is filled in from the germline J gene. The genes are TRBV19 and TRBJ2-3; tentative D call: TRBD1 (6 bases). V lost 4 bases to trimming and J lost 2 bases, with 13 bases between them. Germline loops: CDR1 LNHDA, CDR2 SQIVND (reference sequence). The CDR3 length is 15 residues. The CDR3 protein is CASSTAGQLTDTQYF. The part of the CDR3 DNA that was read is TGTGCCAGTAGTACAGCCGGACAGCTCACAGATACG. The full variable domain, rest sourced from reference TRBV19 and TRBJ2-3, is DGGITQSPKYLFRKEGQNVTLSCEQNLNHDAMYWYRQDPGQGLRLIYYSQIVNDFQKGDIAEGYSVSREKKESFPLTVTSAQKNPTAFYLCASSTAGQLTDTQYFGPGTRLTVL.

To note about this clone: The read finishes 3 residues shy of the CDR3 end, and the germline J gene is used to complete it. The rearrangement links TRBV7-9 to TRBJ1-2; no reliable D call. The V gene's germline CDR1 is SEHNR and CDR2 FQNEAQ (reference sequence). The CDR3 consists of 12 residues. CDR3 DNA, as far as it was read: TGTGCCAGCAGCTCGACTAATTACGAC. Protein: CASSSTNYD. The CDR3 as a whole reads CASSSTNYDYTF.

CDR3 amino acids: CASSVARGGETQYF. The sequenced part of the CDR3 DNA is TGTGCCAGCAGCGTAGCCCGCGGGGGAGAGACC. This chain connects TRBV9 to TRBJ2-5; 7 nucleotides align to TRBD2. The read finishes 3 residues shy of the CDR3 end, and the germline J gene is used to complete it. Germline CDR1 and CDR2: SGDLS and YYNGEE. V lost 0 bases to trimming and J lost 4 bases; unmatched junction nucleotides: 3. There are 14 residues in the CDR3.

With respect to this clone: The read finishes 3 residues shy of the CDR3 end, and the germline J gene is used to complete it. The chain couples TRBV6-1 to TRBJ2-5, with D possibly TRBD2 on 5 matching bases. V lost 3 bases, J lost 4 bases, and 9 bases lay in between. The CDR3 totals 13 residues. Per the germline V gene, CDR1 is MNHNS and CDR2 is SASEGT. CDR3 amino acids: CASSELARETQYF. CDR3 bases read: TGTGCCAGCAGTGAGCTAGCCAGAGAGACC.

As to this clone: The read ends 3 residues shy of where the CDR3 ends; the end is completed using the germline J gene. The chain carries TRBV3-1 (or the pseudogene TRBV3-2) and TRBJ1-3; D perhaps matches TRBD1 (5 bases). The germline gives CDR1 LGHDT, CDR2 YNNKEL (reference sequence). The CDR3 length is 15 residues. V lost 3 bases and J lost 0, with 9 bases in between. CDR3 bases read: TGTGCCAGCAGCCATGAGACAGCCTCTGGAAACACC. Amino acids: CASSHETASGNT. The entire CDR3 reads CASSHETASGNTIYF.

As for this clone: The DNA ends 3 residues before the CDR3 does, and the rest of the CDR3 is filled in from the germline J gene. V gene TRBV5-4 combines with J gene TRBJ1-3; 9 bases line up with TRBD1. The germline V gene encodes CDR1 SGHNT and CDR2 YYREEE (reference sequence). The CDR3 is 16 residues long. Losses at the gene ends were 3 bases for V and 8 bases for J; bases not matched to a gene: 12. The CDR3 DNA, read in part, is TGTGCCAGCAGCTCGGGAAGGACAGGGGAGGGATACACC. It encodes CASSSGRTGEGYT. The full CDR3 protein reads CASSSGRTGEGYTIYF.

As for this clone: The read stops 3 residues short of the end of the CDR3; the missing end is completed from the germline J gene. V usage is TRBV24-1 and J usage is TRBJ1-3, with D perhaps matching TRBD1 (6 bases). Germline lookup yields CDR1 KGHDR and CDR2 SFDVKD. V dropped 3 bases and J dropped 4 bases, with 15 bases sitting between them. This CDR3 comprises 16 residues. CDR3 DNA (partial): TGTGCCACCAGTGATCCGCACCAGGACAGAGGAAACACC. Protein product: CATSDPHQDRGNT. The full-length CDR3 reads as CATSDPHQDRGNTIYF.

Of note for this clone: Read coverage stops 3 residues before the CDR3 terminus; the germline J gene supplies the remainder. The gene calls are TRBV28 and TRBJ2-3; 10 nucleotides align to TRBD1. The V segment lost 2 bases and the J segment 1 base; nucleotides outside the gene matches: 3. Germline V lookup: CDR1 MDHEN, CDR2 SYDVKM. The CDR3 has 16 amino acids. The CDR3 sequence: CASSLLGTGGTDTQYF. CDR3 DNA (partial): TGTGCCAGCAGTTTACTTGGGACAGGGGGCACAGATACG.

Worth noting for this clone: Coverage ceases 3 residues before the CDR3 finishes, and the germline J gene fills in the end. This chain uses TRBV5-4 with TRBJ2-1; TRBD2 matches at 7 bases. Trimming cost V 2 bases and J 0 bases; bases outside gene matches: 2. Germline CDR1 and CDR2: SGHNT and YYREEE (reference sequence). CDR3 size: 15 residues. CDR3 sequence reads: CASSLAGSSYNEQFF. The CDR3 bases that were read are TGTGCCAGCAGCTTAGCGGGAAGCTCCTACAATGAG.

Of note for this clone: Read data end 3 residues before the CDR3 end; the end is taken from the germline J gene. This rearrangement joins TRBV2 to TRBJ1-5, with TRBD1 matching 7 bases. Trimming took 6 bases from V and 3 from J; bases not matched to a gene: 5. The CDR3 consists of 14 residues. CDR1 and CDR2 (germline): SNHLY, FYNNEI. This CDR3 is CASSWDRINQPQHF. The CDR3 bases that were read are TGTGCCAGCAGCTGGGACAGAATCAATCAGCCC.

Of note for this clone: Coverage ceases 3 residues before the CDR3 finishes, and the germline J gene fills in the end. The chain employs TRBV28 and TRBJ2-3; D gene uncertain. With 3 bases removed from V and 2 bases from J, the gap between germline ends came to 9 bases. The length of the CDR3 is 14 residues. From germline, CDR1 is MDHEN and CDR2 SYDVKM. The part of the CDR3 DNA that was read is TGTGCCAGCAGTTTGACTTTATCCACAGATACG. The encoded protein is CASSLTLSTDT. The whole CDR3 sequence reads CASSLTLSTDTQYF.

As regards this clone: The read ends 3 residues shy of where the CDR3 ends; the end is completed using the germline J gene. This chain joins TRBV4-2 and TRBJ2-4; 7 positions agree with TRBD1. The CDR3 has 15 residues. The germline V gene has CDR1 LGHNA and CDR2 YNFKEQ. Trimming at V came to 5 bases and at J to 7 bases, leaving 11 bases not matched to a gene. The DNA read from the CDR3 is TGTGCCAGCAGCGCAGGCGACAGGGAGAGGAACATT. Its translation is CASSAGDRERNI. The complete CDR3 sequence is CASSAGDRERNIQYF.